Listed below are T cell receptor beta chains from one sample, sequenced in a study of shared clonotypes between healthy human individuals. Clones were sequenced by immunoSEQ multiplex PCR, and TCRdb holds only the in-frame ones, with some missing. The table shows under 850,000 clones, with 55% to 75% occurring only once. The sequenced sample consisted of memory CD4+ T cells sorted from blood. These receptors were obtained from a woman aged 25-40 years in good health. CDR3s include the opening cysteine and the closing phenylalanine or tryptophan. The order of the fields is D gene, J gene, V gene, clone size, CDR3 DNA, CDR3 protein. A D gene is named only where the DNA matches it firmly. Clone size is stated in some rows and not others, as once, few, many or a class when expanded.

d_call: .
j_call: TRBJ1-1
v_call: TRBV7-2
clone_size: .
cdr3_nt: TGTGCCAGCAGCCTTCATGGGCAGGGGAATGGTGAAGCTTTCTTT
cdr3_aa: CASSLHGQGNGEAFF

d_call: .
j_call: TRBJ1-4
v_call: TRBV2
clone_size: .
cdr3_nt: TGTGCCAGCCAAAGGACGCTGGGGAGTGAAAAACTGTTTTTT
cdr3_aa: CASQRTLGSEKLFF

d_call: .
j_call: TRBJ2-2
v_call: TRBV5-4
clone_size: .
cdr3_nt: TGTGCCAGCAGCTTGTGGATTTCTGGGGAGCTGTTTTTT
cdr3_aa: CASSLWISGELFF

d_call: TRBD1
j_call: TRBJ2-5
v_call: TRBV19
clone_size: .
cdr3_nt: TGTGCCAGTAGCCCCTTTACCGGGACAGAAGAGACCCAGTACTTC
cdr3_aa: CASSPFTGTEETQYF

d_call: TRBD1
j_call: TRBJ2-7
v_call: TRBV7-2
clone_size: .
cdr3_nt: TGTGCCAGCAGTACCGGGACAGGGGCCTCCTACGAGCAGTACTTC
cdr3_aa: CASSTGTGASYEQYF

d_call: TRBD2
j_call: TRBJ2-3
v_call: TRBV5-1
clone_size: .
cdr3_nt: TGCGCCAGCAGCAAATGGACTAGCGGGAGTCGCACAGATACGCAGTATTTT
cdr3_aa: CASSKWTSGSRTDTQYF

d_call: TRBD1
j_call: TRBJ2-3
v_call: TRBV2
clone_size: .
cdr3_nt: TGTGCCAGCAGTGGGGGACAGGGGAACACAGATACGCAGTATTTT
cdr3_aa: CASSGGQGNTDTQYF

d_call: TRBD1
j_call: TRBJ2-1
v_call: TRBV19
clone_size: .
cdr3_nt: TGTGCCAGTAGTATAGTCCTAAGACAGGGGACCCTACGATCCTCCTACAATGAGCAGTTCTTC
cdr3_aa: CASSIVLRQGTLRSSYNEQFF

d_call: TRBD2
j_call: TRBJ2-3
v_call: TRBV18
clone_size: once
cdr3_nt: TGTGCCAGTTCTAGCGGGAGCACAGATACGCAGTATTTT
cdr3_aa: CASSSGSTDTQYF

d_call: TRBD1
j_call: TRBJ2-3
v_call: TRBV10-3
clone_size: .
cdr3_nt: TGTGCCATCAGTGATACCGACAGGGGATATGATACGCAGTATTTT
cdr3_aa: CAISDTDRGYDTQYF

d_call: TRBD2
j_call: TRBJ2-1
v_call: TRBV19
clone_size: .
cdr3_nt: TGTGCCACCGAACTACGAAGGACTAGCGGGATCTATGAGCAGTTCTTC
cdr3_aa: CATELRRTSGIYEQFF

d_call: TRBD2
j_call: TRBJ2-1
v_call: TRBV29-1
clone_size: few
cdr3_nt: TGCAGCGGCCTACTAGCGCCGAGCTCCTACAATGAGCAGTTCTTC
cdr3_aa: CSGLLAPSSYNEQFF

d_call: .
j_call: TRBJ2-1
v_call: TRBV6-5
clone_size: .
cdr3_nt: TGTGCCAGCAGTTACTCGAGACAGGGAGGTGAGCAGTTCTTC
cdr3_aa: CASSYSRQGGEQFF

d_call: TRBD1
j_call: TRBJ2-7
v_call: TRBV5-1
clone_size: .
cdr3_nt: TGCGCCAGCAGCGCTTCCGGGACAGGGTACGAGCAGTACTTC
cdr3_aa: CASSASGTGYEQYF

d_call: .
j_call: TRBJ2-2
v_call: TRBV2
clone_size: few
cdr3_nt: TGTGCCAGCAGTGGGGTAGGCGGGGAGCTGTTTTTT
cdr3_aa: CASSGVGGELFF

d_call: .
j_call: TRBJ2-2
v_call: TRBV5-1
clone_size: few
cdr3_nt: TGCGCCAGCAGCTTCGGAGACCGAGACACCGGGGAGCTGTTTTTT
cdr3_aa: CASSFGDRDTGELFF

d_call: TRBD2
j_call: TRBJ2-5
v_call: TRBV5-1
clone_size: .
cdr3_nt: TGCGCCAGCAGCTTTATAGCGGGAGTCGGTGAGACCCAGTACTTC
cdr3_aa: CASSFIAGVGETQYF

d_call: .
j_call: TRBJ2-7
v_call: TRBV28
clone_size: .
cdr3_nt: TGTGCCAGCTTACCTTTGAGCCTCCGGGGAGGGGGTCTTCTCTACGAGCAGTACTTC
cdr3_aa: CASLPLSLRGGGLLYEQYF

d_call: .
j_call: TRBJ2-2
v_call: TRBV11-2
clone_size: .
cdr3_nt: TGTGCCAGCAGTTACAGAAGCTCGAACACCGGGGAGCTGTTTTTT
cdr3_aa: CASSYRSSNTGELFF

d_call: TRBD2
j_call: TRBJ2-1
v_call: TRBV28
clone_size: .
cdr3_nt: TGTGCCAGCAGCCGGACTGCTATGGGGAGGGCCCGAGGCGAGCAGTTCTTC
cdr3_aa: CASSRTAMGRARGEQFF

d_call: .
j_call: TRBJ2-2
v_call: TRBV28
clone_size: .
cdr3_nt: TGTGCCAGCAGGCTGAGGGGGGAGCTGTTTTTT
cdr3_aa: CASRLRGELFF

d_call: TRBD1
j_call: TRBJ2-1
v_call: TRBV6-4
clone_size: .
cdr3_nt: TGTGCCAGCAGCGGACAGGGGGGGACCATGAATGAGCAGTTCTTC
cdr3_aa: CASSGQGGTMNEQFF

d_call: TRBD1
j_call: TRBJ1-1
v_call: TRBV19
clone_size: .
cdr3_nt: TGTGCCAGTAGCAGGACGGACAGGGGGCGCGGAGCTGAAGCTTTCTTT
cdr3_aa: CASSRTDRGRGAEAFF

d_call: .
j_call: TRBJ1-2
v_call: TRBV18
clone_size: .
cdr3_nt: TGTGCCAGCTCAGATAGCAGGGGATTTGGCTACACCTTC
cdr3_aa: CASSDSRGFGYTF

d_call: .
j_call: TRBJ1-1
v_call: TRBV21-1
clone_size: .
cdr3_nt: TGTGCCAGCAAGAAGGGGGCACGGACTGAAGCTTTCTTT
cdr3_aa: CASKKGARTEAFF

d_call: TRBD2
j_call: TRBJ2-1
v_call: TRBV28
clone_size: .
cdr3_nt: TGTGCCAGCAGTACGCGGGAGGTAACTACATCAAATGAGCAGTTCTTC
cdr3_aa: CASSTREVTTSNEQFF

d_call: TRBD1
j_call: TRBJ2-7
v_call: TRBV6-1
clone_size: .
cdr3_nt: TGTGCCAGCAGTATAGGGACAGGGTCGGCCGAGCAGTACTTC
cdr3_aa: CASSIGTGSAEQYF

d_call: .
j_call: TRBJ1-5
v_call: TRBV19
clone_size: few
cdr3_nt: TGTGCCAGTAGACAAAAGGACACCCGCAATCAGCCCCAGCATTTT
cdr3_aa: CASRQKDTRNQPQHF

d_call: .
j_call: TRBJ2-7
v_call: TRBV6-1
clone_size: .
cdr3_nt: TGTGCCAGCAGTGAAGGGAGTGGCTTATCCTACGAGCAGTACTTC
cdr3_aa: CASSEGSGLSYEQYF

d_call: .
j_call: TRBJ1-5
v_call: TRBV6-5
clone_size: few
cdr3_nt: TGTGCCAGCAGTCGTCCAGGGAATAGCAATCAGCCCCAGCATTTT
cdr3_aa: CASSRPGNSNQPQHF

d_call: .
j_call: TRBJ1-5
v_call: TRBV28
clone_size: .
cdr3_nt: TGTGCCAGCAGGGTGCGCACCTATCAGCCCCAGCATTTT
cdr3_aa: CASRVRTYQPQHF